A selection of T cell receptor beta chains follows, all from one sample in a study of regulatory T cells in long-lasting Graves disease. TCRdb re-analysed the multiplex PCR reads in MiXCR, keeping a single row per CDR3 protein. The sample lists a few hundred thousand distinct CDR3 sequences; just over 20% were seen once. Sequences were derived from peripheral blood mononuclear cells (PBMCs), sampled at new diagnosis, from a patient treated with antithyroid drugs. These receptors all come from a female donor with Graves disease. Both conserved end residues are part of each CDR3. A D gene is named only where the DNA matches it firmly. The size field is filled for only some rows; it gives once, few, many or a size class.

clone size: few
J gene: TRBJ1-2
D gene: TRBD1
V gene: TRBV6-1
CDR3 DNA: TGTGCCAGCACGGCCTCTGGGACAGGGGTTGGCTACACCTTC
CDR3 protein: CASTASGTGVGYTF

clone size: many
J gene: TRBJ1-2
D gene: -
V gene: TRBV2
CDR3 DNA: TGTGCCACCCACCCCGGGGATGGCTACACCTTC
CDR3 protein: CATHPGDGYTF

clone size: -
J gene: TRBJ2-1
D gene: TRBD2
V gene: TRBV27
CDR3 DNA: TGTGCCAGCAGTCTTCGGACTAGCGGTGAGCAGTTCTTC
CDR3 protein: CASSLRTSGEQFF

clone size: many
J gene: TRBJ2-5
D gene: TRBD1
V gene: TRBV6-1
CDR3 DNA: TGTGCCAGCAGTCCGTCGCGGACAGGGGGCCTGGAGACCCAGTACTTC
CDR3 protein: CASSPSRTGGLETQYF

clone size: many
J gene: TRBJ2-7
D gene: TRBD2
V gene: TRBV18
CDR3 DNA: TGTGCCAGCTCACTAGGGGGACTAGCGGGATCCGCCGAGCAGTACTTC
CDR3 protein: CASSLGGLAGSAEQYF

clone size: many
J gene: TRBJ2-2
D gene: -
V gene: TRBV5-1
CDR3 DNA: TGCGCCAGCAGCTTGTTCGGGACACAGGGCACCGGGGAGCTGTTTTTT
CDR3 protein: CASSLFGTQGTGELFF

clone size: many
J gene: TRBJ1-4
D gene: -
V gene: TRBV7-2
CDR3 DNA: TGTGCCAGCAGCTTGGGACACGTTAATGAAAAACTGTTTTTT
CDR3 protein: CASSLGHVNEKLFF

clone size: once
J gene: TRBJ1-5
D gene: TRBD1
V gene: TRBV30
CDR3 DNA: TGTGCCTGGAGTGCAGGACAGGGGAATCAGCCCCAGCATTTT
CDR3 protein: CAWSAGQGNQPQHF

clone size: many
J gene: TRBJ1-5
D gene: -
V gene: TRBV6-1
CDR3 DNA: TGTGCCAGCCGCAGGGGTAATCAGCCCCAGCATTTT
CDR3 protein: CASRRGNQPQHF

clone size: few
J gene: TRBJ1-1
D gene: -
V gene: TRBV4-1
CDR3 DNA: TGCGCCAGCAGCCTCACGACAGGGAACACTGAAGCTTTCTTT
CDR3 protein: CASSLTTGNTEAFF

clone size: many
J gene: TRBJ1-6
D gene: TRBD1
V gene: TRBV20-1
CDR3 DNA: TGCAGCATACACACGCCGGGACAGGGAAATTCACCCCTCCACTTT
CDR3 protein: CSIHTPGQGNSPLHF

clone size: -
J gene: TRBJ2-7
D gene: TRBD2
V gene: TRBV6-1
CDR3 DNA: TGTGCCAGCAGTCCCCTGGGACTAACGGGACCTCAGAACGAGCAGTACTTC
CDR3 protein: CASSPLGLTGPQNEQYF

clone size: many
J gene: TRBJ2-2
D gene: -
V gene: TRBV6-5
CDR3 DNA: TGTGCCAGCAGTTACCACACGCTGGGGGTGGCTATCGGGGAGCTGTTTTTT
CDR3 protein: CASSYHTLGVAIGELFF

clone size: -
J gene: TRBJ2-1
D gene: TRBD2
V gene: TRBV11-1
CDR3 DNA: TGTGCCAGCAGCTCAGAGTGGGACGGACTAGCGGGAGGGCACAATGAGCAGTTCTTC
CDR3 protein: CASSSEWDGLAGGHNEQFF

clone size: -
J gene: TRBJ1-4
D gene: -
V gene: TRBV20-1
CDR3 DNA: TGCAGTGCTAGACGAGGGTTTAATGAAAAACTGTTTTTT
CDR3 protein: CSARRGFNEKLFF

clone size: many
J gene: TRBJ2-6
D gene: TRBD1
V gene: TRBV11-2
CDR3 DNA: TGTGCCAGCAGCCGGGTAGGACAGGGGGCGCGAGGGGCCAACGTCCTGACTTTC
CDR3 protein: CASSRVGQGARGANVLTF

clone size: many
J gene: TRBJ2-1
D gene: -
V gene: TRBV11-2
CDR3 DNA: TGTGCCAGCAGCTTAGAGGGTTTTATGGGTGAGCAGTTCTTC
CDR3 protein: CASSLEGFMGEQFF

clone size: -
J gene: TRBJ2-7
D gene: -
V gene: TRBV4-1
CDR3 DNA: TGCGCCAGCAGCCATATTCTAGCGTATAGCTCCTACGAGCAGTACTTC
CDR3 protein: CASSHILAYSSYEQYF

clone size: many
J gene: TRBJ1-5
D gene: -
V gene: TRBV12-3/TRBV12-4
CDR3 DNA: TGTGCCAGCAGAAGAGCGGAGGGCAATCAGCCCCAGCATTTT
CDR3 protein: CASRRAEGNQPQHF

clone size: -
J gene: TRBJ1-2
D gene: -
V gene: TRBV4-3
CDR3 DNA: TGCACCAGCAGCCACGAGATATATGGCTACACCTTC
CDR3 protein: CTSSHEIYGYTF

clone size: many
J gene: TRBJ2-2
D gene: -
V gene: TRBV29-1
CDR3 DNA: TGCAGCGTAATCATGGGCGGGGAGCTGTTTTTT
CDR3 protein: CSVIMGGELFF

clone size: few
J gene: TRBJ1-6
D gene: -
V gene: TRBV11-2
CDR3 DNA: TGTGCCAGCAGGCTCGGGGAAAAATGGGGATATAATTCACCCCTCCACTTT
CDR3 protein: CASRLGEKWGYNSPLHF

clone size: -
J gene: TRBJ2-7
D gene: TRBD1
V gene: TRBV6-1
CDR3 DNA: TGTGCCAGCAGAATCTCCGGGACAGGGGCGTACGAGCAGTACTTC
CDR3 protein: CASRISGTGAYEQYF

clone size: many
J gene: TRBJ1-4
D gene: TRBD1
V gene: TRBV29-1
CDR3 DNA: TGCAGCGCGACCCGGGACAGAGAAAAACTGTTTTTT
CDR3 protein: CSATRDREKLFF

clone size: many
J gene: TRBJ2-7
D gene: TRBD2
V gene: TRBV20-1
CDR3 DNA: TGCAGTGCTATGGCGGGGGGGGCGAGAAATCGGAACGAGCAGTACTTC
CDR3 protein: CSAMAGGARNRNEQYF

clone size: many
J gene: TRBJ1-1
D gene: -
V gene: TRBV20-1
CDR3 DNA: TGCAGTGCTAGAGTAGACAGGACTGAAGCTTTCTTT
CDR3 protein: CSARVDRTEAFF

clone size: -
J gene: TRBJ2-3
D gene: -
V gene: TRBV5-4
CDR3 DNA: TGTGCCAGCAGGACGATAGATACGCAGTATTTT
CDR3 protein: CASRTIDTQYF

clone size: -
J gene: TRBJ1-5
D gene: TRBD1
V gene: TRBV19
CDR3 DNA: TGTGCCAGTATAAGGGACAGGGCGGAGGGTCAGCCCCAGCATTTT
CDR3 protein: CASIRDRAEGQPQHF

clone size: many
J gene: TRBJ2-3
D gene: TRBD2
V gene: TRBV20-1
CDR3 DNA: TGCAGTGGCGAGAGCGGGAGGGCAGATACGCAGTATTTT
CDR3 protein: CSGESGRADTQYF

clone size: many
J gene: TRBJ1-2
D gene: -
V gene: TRBV4-3
CDR3 DNA: TGCGCCAGCAGCCAAAGTAGGAGGCGGGGAACTCAAGTCTACACCTTC
CDR3 protein: CASSQSRRRGTQVYTF

clone size: few
J gene: TRBJ2-6
D gene: -
V gene: TRBV6-4
CDR3 DNA: TGTGCCAGCAGTGCCGGGCCTGGGGCCAACGTCCTGACTTTC
CDR3 protein: CASSAGPGANVLTF

clone size: -
J gene: TRBJ2-2
D gene: TRBD1
V gene: TRBV25-1
CDR3 DNA: TGTGCCGTAACCGGGACAGGGGCCACCGGGGAGCTGTTTTTT
CDR3 protein: CAVTGTGATGELFF

clone size: -
J gene: TRBJ1-1
D gene: TRBD1
V gene: TRBV5-1
CDR3 DNA: TGCGCCAGCAGCACGGGACAGGAAAACACTGAAGCTTTCTTT
CDR3 protein: CASSTGQENTEAFF

clone size: few
J gene: TRBJ1-6
D gene: -
V gene: TRBV18
CDR3 DNA: TGTGCCAGCTCGCCCGGAGGTAATAATTCACCCCTCCACTTT
CDR3 protein: CASSPGGNNSPLHF

clone size: many
J gene: TRBJ2-5
D gene: -
V gene: TRBV24-1
CDR3 DNA: TGTGCCACCAGTGATTTGATTAGGGACCAAGAGACCCAGTACTTC
CDR3 protein: CATSDLIRDQETQYF

clone size: -
J gene: TRBJ2-7
D gene: -
V gene: TRBV12-3/TRBV12-4
CDR3 DNA: TGTGCCAGCAGTTTAGCTAGCGGACTACGGAACGAGCAGTACTTC
CDR3 protein: CASSLASGLRNEQYF

clone size: many
J gene: TRBJ2-5
D gene: -
V gene: TRBV7-8
CDR3 DNA: TGTGCCAGCAGCTCGGCCTGGGGGCGGGGGAACCAAGAGACCCAGTACTTC
CDR3 protein: CASSSAWGRGNQETQYF

clone size: -
J gene: TRBJ1-2
D gene: TRBD1
V gene: TRBV6-1
CDR3 DNA: TGTGCCAGCAGTGACCGGACAGGGTTTAGTGGCTACACCTTC
CDR3 protein: CASSDRTGFSGYTF

clone size: many
J gene: TRBJ2-7
D gene: TRBD1
V gene: TRBV10-3
CDR3 DNA: TGTGCCATCAGTGATTTGGGACAGGGAGGGCCATACGAGCAGTACTTC
CDR3 protein: CAISDLGQGGPYEQYF

clone size: many
J gene: TRBJ2-1
D gene: TRBD2
V gene: TRBV6-1
CDR3 DNA: TGTGCCAGCAGAGACGGGGGGAGATACAATGAGCAGTTCTTC
CDR3 protein: CASRDGGRYNEQFF

clone size: many
J gene: TRBJ1-1
D gene: -
V gene: TRBV29-1
CDR3 DNA: TGCAGCGTTCTAGGTCCCCCTGAAGCTTTCTTT
CDR3 protein: CSVLGPPEAFF

clone size: many
J gene: TRBJ2-3
D gene: -
V gene: TRBV6-9
CDR3 DNA: TGCGCCAGCAGGTTGGGGCCCGAAGATACGCAGTATTTT
CDR3 protein: CASRLGPEDTQYF

clone size: many
J gene: TRBJ2-1
D gene: -
V gene: TRBV5-5
CDR3 DNA: TGTGCCAGCAGCTGGTATCAGGGTTCCAATGAGCAGTTCTTC
CDR3 protein: CASSWYQGSNEQFF

clone size: many
J gene: TRBJ1-1
D gene: TRBD1
V gene: TRBV12-3/TRBV12-4
CDR3 DNA: TGTGCCAGCAGTAACGGTCAGGGGGCCACTGAAGCTTTCTTT
CDR3 protein: CASSNGQGATEAFF

clone size: many
J gene: TRBJ1-3
D gene: -
V gene: TRBV2
CDR3 DNA: TGTGCCAGCAGGACAGCCGGAAACACCATATATTTT
CDR3 protein: CASRTAGNTIYF

clone size: -
J gene: TRBJ2-3
D gene: TRBD1
V gene: TRBV5-1
CDR3 DNA: TGCGCCAGCAGCTTGATGACAGGGGAAGATACGCAGTATTTT
CDR3 protein: CASSLMTGEDTQYF

clone size: -
J gene: TRBJ2-4
D gene: -
V gene: TRBV7-2
CDR3 DNA: TGTGCCAGCAGCTTAAGCCTTCCCCGACCTATTCAGTACTTC
CDR3 protein: CASSLSLPRPIQYF

clone size: many
J gene: TRBJ2-7
D gene: -
V gene: TRBV12-3/TRBV12-4
CDR3 DNA: TGTGCCAGCAGTTTAGGGGTAGTGAACGAGCAGTACTTC
CDR3 protein: CASSLGVVNEQYF